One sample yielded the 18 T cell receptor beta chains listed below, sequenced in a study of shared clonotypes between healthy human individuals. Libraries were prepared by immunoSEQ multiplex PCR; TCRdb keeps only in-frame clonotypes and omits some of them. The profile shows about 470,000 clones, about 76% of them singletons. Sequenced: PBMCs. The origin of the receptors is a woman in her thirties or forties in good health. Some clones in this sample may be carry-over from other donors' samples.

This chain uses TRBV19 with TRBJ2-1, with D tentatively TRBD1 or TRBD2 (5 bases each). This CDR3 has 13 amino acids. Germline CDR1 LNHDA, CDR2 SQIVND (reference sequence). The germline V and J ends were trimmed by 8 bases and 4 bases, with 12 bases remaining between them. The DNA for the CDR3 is TGTGCCAGTTCCGGGACCAAGTACAATGAGCAGTTCTTC. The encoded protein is CASSGTKYNEQFF.

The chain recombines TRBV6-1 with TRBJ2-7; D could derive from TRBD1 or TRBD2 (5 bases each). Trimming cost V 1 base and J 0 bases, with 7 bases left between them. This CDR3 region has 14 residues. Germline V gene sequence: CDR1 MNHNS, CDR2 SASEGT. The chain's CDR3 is CASSEGGVSYEQYF. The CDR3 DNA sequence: TGTGCCAGCAGTGAAGGAGGGGTCTCCTACGAGCAGTACTTC.

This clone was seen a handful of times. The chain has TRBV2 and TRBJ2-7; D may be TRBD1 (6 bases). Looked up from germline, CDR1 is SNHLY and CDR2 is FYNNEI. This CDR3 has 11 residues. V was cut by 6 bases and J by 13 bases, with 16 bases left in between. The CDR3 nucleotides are TGTGCCAGCAGCCCCACCGGGACACCCTACTTC. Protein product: CASSPTGTPYF.

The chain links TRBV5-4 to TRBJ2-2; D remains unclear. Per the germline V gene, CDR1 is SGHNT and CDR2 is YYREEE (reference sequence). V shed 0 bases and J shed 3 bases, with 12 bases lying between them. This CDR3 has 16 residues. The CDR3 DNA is TGTGCCAGCAGCTTGGGCGGACGGGCTTACACCGGGGAGCTGTTTTTT. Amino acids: CASSLGGRAYTGELFF.

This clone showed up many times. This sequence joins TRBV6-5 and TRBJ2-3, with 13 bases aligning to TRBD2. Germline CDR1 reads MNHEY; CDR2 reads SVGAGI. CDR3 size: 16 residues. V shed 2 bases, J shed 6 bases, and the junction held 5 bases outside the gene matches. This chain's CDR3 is CASSYRTSGSRDTQYF. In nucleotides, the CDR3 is TGTGCCAGCAGTTACCGGACTAGCGGGAGCCGGGATACGCAGTATTTT.

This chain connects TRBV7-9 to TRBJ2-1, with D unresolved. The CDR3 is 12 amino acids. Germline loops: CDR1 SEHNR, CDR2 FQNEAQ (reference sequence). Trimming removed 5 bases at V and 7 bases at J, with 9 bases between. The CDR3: CASSRGPNEQFF. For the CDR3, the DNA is TGTGCCAGCAGCCGAGGACCTAATGAGCAGTTCTTC.

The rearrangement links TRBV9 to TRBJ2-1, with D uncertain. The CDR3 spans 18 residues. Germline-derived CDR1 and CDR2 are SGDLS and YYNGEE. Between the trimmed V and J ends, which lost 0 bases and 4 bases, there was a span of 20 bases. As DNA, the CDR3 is TGTGCCAGCAGCGTAGGGGATATTACTATCCTATTTTACAATGAGCAGTTCTTC. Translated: CASSVGDITILFYNEQFF.

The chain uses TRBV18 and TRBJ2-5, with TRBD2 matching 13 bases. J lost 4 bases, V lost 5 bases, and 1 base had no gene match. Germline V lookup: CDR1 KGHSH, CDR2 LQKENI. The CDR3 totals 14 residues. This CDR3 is CASSTSGRGETQYF. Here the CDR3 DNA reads TGTGCCAGCTCAACTAGCGGGAGGGGAGAGACCCAGTACTTC. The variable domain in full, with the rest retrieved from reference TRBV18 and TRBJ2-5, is NAGVMQNPRHLVRRRGQEARLRCSPMKGHSHVYWYRQLPEEGLKFMVYLQKENIIDESGMPKERFSAEFPKEGPSILRIQQVVRGDSAAYFCASSTSGRGETQYFGPGTRLLVL.

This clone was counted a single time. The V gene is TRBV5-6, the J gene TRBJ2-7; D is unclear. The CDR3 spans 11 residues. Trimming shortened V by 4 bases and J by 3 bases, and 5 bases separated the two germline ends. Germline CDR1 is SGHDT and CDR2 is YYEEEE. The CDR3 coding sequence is TGTGCCAGCAGCCAGAGCTACGAGCAGTACTTC. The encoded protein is CASSQSYEQYF.

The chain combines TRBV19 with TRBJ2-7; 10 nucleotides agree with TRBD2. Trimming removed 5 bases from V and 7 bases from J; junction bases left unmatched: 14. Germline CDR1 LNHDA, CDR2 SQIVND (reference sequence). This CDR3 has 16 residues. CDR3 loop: CASSVGLAGAYWEQYF. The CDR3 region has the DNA TGTGCCAGTAGTGTAGGCCTAGCGGGAGCCTACTGGGAGCAGTACTTC. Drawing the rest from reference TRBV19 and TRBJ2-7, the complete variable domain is DGGITQSPKYLFRKEGQNVTLSCEQNLNHDAMYWYRQDPGQGLRLIYYSQIVNDFQKGDIAEGYSVSREKKESFPLTVTSAQKNPTAFYLCASSVGLAGAYWEQYFGPGTRLTVT.

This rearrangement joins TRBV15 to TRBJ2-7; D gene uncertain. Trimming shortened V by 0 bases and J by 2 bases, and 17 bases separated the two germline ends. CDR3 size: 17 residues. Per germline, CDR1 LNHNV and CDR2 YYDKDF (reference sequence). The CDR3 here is CATSRDPDIIQTYEQYF. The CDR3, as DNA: TGTGCCACCAGCAGAGATCCCGATATCATTCAAACCTACGAGCAGTACTTC.

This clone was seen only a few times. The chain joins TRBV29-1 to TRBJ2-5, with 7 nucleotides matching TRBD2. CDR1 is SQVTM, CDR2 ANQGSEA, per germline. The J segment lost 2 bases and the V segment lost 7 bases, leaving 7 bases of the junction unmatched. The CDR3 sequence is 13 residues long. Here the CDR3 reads CSAGAGVQETQYF. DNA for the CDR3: TGCAGCGCAGGCGCGGGGGTACAAGAGACCCAGTACTTC.

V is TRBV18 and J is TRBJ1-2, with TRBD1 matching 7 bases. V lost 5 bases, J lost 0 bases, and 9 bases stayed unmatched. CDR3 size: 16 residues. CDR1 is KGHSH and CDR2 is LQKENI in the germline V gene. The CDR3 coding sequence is TGTGCCAGCTCAGTACTCGACAGGGTGGCTAACTATGGCTACACCTTC. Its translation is CASSVLDRVANYGYTF.

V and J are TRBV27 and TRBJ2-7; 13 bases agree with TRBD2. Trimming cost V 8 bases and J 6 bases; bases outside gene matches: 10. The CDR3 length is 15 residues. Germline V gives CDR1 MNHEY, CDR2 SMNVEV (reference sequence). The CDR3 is CASGNQGLAGVEQYF. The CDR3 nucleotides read TGTGCCAGCGGGAACCAAGGACTAGCGGGAGTCGAGCAGTACTTC.

The CDR3 DNA follows: TGTGCCAGCAGCCGAGGACAGGTTCAAGAGACCCAGTACTTC. Encoded protein: CASSRGQVQETQYF. This chain joins TRBV5-4 and TRBJ2-5, with TRBD1 identical over 7 bases. The germline V gene has CDR1 SGHNT and CDR2 YYREEE (reference sequence). Trimming took 4 bases from V and 2 from J; bases not matched to a gene: 5. There are 14 residues in the CDR3.

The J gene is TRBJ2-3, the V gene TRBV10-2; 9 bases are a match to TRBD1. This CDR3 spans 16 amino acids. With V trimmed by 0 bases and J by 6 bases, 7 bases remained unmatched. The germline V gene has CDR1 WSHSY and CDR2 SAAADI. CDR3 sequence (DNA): TGCGCCAGCAGTGAGTCGAATAGACAGGGGGAGGATACGCAGTATTTT. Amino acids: CASSESNRQGEDTQYF.

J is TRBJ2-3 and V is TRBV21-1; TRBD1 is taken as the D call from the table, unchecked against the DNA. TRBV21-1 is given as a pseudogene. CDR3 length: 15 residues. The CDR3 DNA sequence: TGTGCCAGCAGCAAAGACGACAGCCGCACAGATACGCAGTATTTT. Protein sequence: CASSKDDSRTDTQYF.

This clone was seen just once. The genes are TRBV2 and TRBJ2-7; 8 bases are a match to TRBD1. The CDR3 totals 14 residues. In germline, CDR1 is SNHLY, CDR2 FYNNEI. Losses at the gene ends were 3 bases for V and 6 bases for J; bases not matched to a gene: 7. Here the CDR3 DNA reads TGTGCCAGCAGTGAGGACAGGGTGGTAGGCGAGCAGTACTTC. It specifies CASSEDRVVGEQYF. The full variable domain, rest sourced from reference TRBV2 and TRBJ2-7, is EPEVTQTPSHQVTQMGQEVILRCVPISNHLYFYWYRQILGQKVEFLVSFYNNEISEKSEIFDDQFSVERPDGSNFTLKIRSTKLEDSAMYFCASSEDRVVGEQYFGPGTRLTVT.